The source of this T cell receptor (beta chain) is a study of T cell responses to AZD1222 COVID-19 vaccine. Study overall: The analysis combined second doses at about 4 or about 12 weeks.

Worth noting for this clone: Its target is not known.

General study findings and limits: Baseline testing showed seropositivity in only six AZD1222 recipients.

There are 14 residues in the CDR3. Trimming removed 5 bases at V and 0 bases at J, with 12 bases between. The V gene's germline CDR1 is SGHRS and CDR2 YFSETQ. TCRdb keeps only in-frame clones here, not all; method: immunoSEQ multiplex PCR. The table has roughly 99,000 clones, about 90% seen once; the top ten hold 22%. The receptor was derived from an adult in good health. V and J are TRBV5-1 and TRBJ2-7; D might be TRBD1 (6 bases). Sequenced here: peripheral blood, sampled on day 0 of AZD1222 vaccination. This chain's CDR3 is CASSQGPGSYEQYF. The CDR3 DNA sequence: TGCGCCAGCAGTCAGGGGCCGGGCTCCTACGAGCAGTACTTC.